This T cell receptor (beta chain) was obtained from a study of T cell responses to AZD1222 COVID-19 vaccine. General study points: Clonal diversity may have been underestimated, and the donors were mostly white British, with more females than males. Spike was spanned by vaccine-associated CD4 TCRs, which were dominant at 160-218 and 743-854. Elevations in Spike-specific TCR breadth and depth followed administration of two AZD1222 doses.

With respect to this clone: Antigen specificity is unknown.

The CDR3 covers 14 residues. Germline-derived CDR1 and CDR2 are SNHLY and FYNNEI. The ends were cut back, 4 bases at V and 0 bases at J, with 7 bases in the middle. The data were produced by immunoSEQ multiplex PCR, yet TCRdb's version contains in-frame clones alone and is incomplete. The sample shows some 110,000 clones, approximately 85% of them seen only once. Analyses pooled second doses at about 4 or about 12 weeks. The origin of this receptor is an adult who received the AZD1222 COVID-19 vaccine. Here the sequenced sample was peripheral blood, taken 28 days after the second AZD1222 dose. The gene calls are TRBV2 and TRBJ1-3; D is unresolved. CDR3 sequence reads: CASSGPGSGNTIYF. CDR3 coding DNA: TGTGCCAGCAGTGGACCCGGCTCTGGAAACACCATATATTTT.